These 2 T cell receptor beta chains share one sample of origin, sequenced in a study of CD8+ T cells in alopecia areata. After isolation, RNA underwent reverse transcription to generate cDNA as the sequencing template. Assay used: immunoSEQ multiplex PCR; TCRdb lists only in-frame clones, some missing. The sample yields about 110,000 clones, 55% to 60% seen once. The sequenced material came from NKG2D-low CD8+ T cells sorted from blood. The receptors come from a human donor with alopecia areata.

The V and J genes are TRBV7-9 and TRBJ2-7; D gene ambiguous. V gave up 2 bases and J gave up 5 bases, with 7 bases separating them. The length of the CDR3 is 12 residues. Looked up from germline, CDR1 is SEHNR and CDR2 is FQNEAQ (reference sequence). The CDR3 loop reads CASSLFQDEQYF. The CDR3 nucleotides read TGTGCCAGCAGCTTATTCCAGGACGAGCAGTACTTC.

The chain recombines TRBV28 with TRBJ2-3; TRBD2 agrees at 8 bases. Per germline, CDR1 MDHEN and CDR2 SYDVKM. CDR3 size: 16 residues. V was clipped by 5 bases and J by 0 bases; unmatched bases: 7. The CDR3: CASSPRSGRSTDTQYF. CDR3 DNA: TGTGCCAGCAGTCCTAGGAGCGGGAGAAGCACAGATACGCAGTATTTT. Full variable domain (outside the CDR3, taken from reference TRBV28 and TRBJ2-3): DVKVTQSSRYLVKRTGEKVFLECVQDMDHENMFWYRQDPGLGLRLIYFSYDVKMKEKGDIPEGYSVSREKKERFSLILESASTNQTSMYLCASSPRSGRSTDTQYFGPGTRLTVL.